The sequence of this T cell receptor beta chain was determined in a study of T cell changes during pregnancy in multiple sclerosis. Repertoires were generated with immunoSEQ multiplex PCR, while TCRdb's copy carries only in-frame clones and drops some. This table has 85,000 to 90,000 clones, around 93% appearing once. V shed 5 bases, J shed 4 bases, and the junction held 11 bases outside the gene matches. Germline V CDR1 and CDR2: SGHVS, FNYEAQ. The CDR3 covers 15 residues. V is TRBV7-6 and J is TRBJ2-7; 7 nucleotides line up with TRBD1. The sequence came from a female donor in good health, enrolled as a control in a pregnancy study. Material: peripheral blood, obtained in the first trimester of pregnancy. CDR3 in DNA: TGTGCCAGCAGCAAAGGTACGACAGGGATGTACGAGCAGTACTTC. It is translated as CASSKGTTGMYEQYF.